Described below is a single T cell receptor beta chain sequence and its context. Antigen specificity is unknown. Libraries were prepared by immunoSEQ multiplex PCR; TCRdb keeps only in-frame clonotypes and omits some of them. The sample includes some 100,000 clones, about 86% seen only once; the top ten take about 3.5%. The data were taken from a study of T cell responses to AZD1222 COVID-19 vaccine. Study as a whole: Timing groups of about 4 and about 12 weeks for second doses were pooled.

This CDR3 has 14 amino acids. V lost 5 bases, J lost 0 bases, and 11 bases lay in between. Germline-derived CDR1 and CDR2 are SGHVS and FQNEAQ. Notes on the study in general: Clonal diversity was possibly underestimated, and white British individuals and females predominated among donors. Two AZD1222 administrations were followed by greater Spike-specific TCR breadth and depth. Only after the peak T cell response were repertoires sampled.

The TCR comes from an adult in good health. V is TRBV7-8 and J is TRBJ2-7, with D possibly being TRBD1 (6 bases). The source material was peripheral blood, sampled on day 0 of AZD1222 vaccination. The CDR3 region is CASSLTGFSYEQYF. The DNA of the CDR3 is TGTGCCAGCAGCCTCACAGGGTTCTCCTACGAGCAGTACTTC. Variable domain in full (rest from reference TRBV7-8 and TRBJ2-7): GAGVSQSPRYKVAKRGQDVALRCDPISGHVSLFWYQQALGQGPEFLTYFQNEAQLDKSGLPSDRFFAERPEGSVSTLKIQRTQQEDSAVYLCASSLTGFSYEQYFGPGTRLTVT.